These T cell receptor beta chains were read from a single sample in a study of blood T cell repertoires in COVID-19. TCRdb keeps only in-frame clones here, not all; method: immunoSEQ multiplex PCR. Of tens of thousands of clones in the sample, roughly three quarters are singletons; the top ten hold roughly 48%. The sequenced sample consisted of peripheral blood. The receptors stem from a human donor in a cohort sampled during active COVID-19. CDR3s include the opening cysteine and the closing phenylalanine or tryptophan. A D gene is named only where the DNA matches it firmly. Some rows mark clone size as missing; the rest say once, few, many or name a class of expanded clone.

DNA,CDR3,D,V,J,size
TGTGCCAGCACCCCCGGGAGCGGGAGATACGAGCAGTACTTC,CASTPGSGRYEQYF,TRBD2,TRBV28,TRBJ2-7,few
TGTGCCAGCAGCACGGGACAGTTTTTCTCTGGGGCCAACGTCCTGACTTTC,CASSTGQFFSGANVLTF,TRBD1,TRBV27,TRBJ2-6,-
TGCAGTGCTAGAGGTTCGGGTCGGGCTTTCTTT,CSARGSGRAFF,-,TRBV20-1,TRBJ1-1,-
TGTGCCAGCAGTGCGTTAATAGCGGGGGACAATGAGCAGTTCTTC,CASSALIAGDNEQFF,TRBD2,TRBV6-4,TRBJ2-1,-
TGTGCCAGCAGCGCCAGCCCTAGCGGGATGCAGACCCAGTACTTC,CASSASPSGMQTQYF,TRBD2,TRBV6-5,TRBJ2-5,-
TGCGCCAGCAGCTTGGCCGTCCAGGCTGGAGAGACCCAGTACTTC,CASSLAVQAGETQYF,-,TRBV5-1,TRBJ2-5,-
TGTGCCACCAGCATCGCAGGGGCTTTGGAGACCCAGTACTTC,CATSIAGALETQYF,-,TRBV15,TRBJ2-5,-
TGCGCCAGCAGCTTGACCGGGGGGGAGACCCAGTACTTC,CASSLTGGETQYF,TRBD2,TRBV5-1,TRBJ2-5,-
TGTGGGAGCGGGGGCTCGAACACCGGGGAGCTGTTTTTT,CGSGGSNTGELFF,TRBD2,TRBV12-3/TRBV12-4,TRBJ2-2,-
TGCAGTGCCCCAGGGCAAGAGACCCAGTACTTC,CSAPGQETQYF,-,TRBV20-1,TRBJ2-5,-
TGTGCCAGCAGCAAAGACAGCAACAATCAGCCCCAGCATTTT,CASSKDSNNQPQHF,-,TRBV5-5,TRBJ1-5,-
TGTGCCAGCAGGTCGGACAGGGGGTTTGAAAAACTGTTTTTT,CASRSDRGFEKLFF,TRBD1,TRBV28,TRBJ1-4,-
TGTGCCAGCAGTTCCCAGGGGGGCACTAATGAAAAACTGTTTTTT,CASSSQGGTNEKLFF,TRBD1,TRBV2,TRBJ1-4,-
TGTGCCAGCAGCTTAGCCAGCTCCTACGAGCAGTACTTC,CASSLASSYEQYF,-,TRBV7-2,TRBJ2-7,-
TGTGCCAGCAGCTTGGCCTTCTCGGGGGATTCCTACGAGCAGTACTTC,CASSLAFSGDSYEQYF,-,TRBV5-6,TRBJ2-7,few
TGTGCCAGTAGTACGGGACAGCAAGAGACCCAGTACTTC,CASSTGQQETQYF,TRBD1,TRBV19,TRBJ2-5,-
TGTGCCAGCAGCCTTAGCGGGATTGGGTACGAGCAGTACTTC,CASSLSGIGYEQYF,TRBD2,TRBV13,TRBJ2-7,-
TGTGCCAGCAGTTTAGGTCTCGGCGAGCGGTACCGGATTAATTCACCCCTCCACTTT,CASSLGLGERYRINSPLHF,-,TRBV27,TRBJ1-6,-
TGTGCCAGCAGCGTCAGGTACAATGAGCAGTTCTTC,CASSVRYNEQFF,-,TRBV6-5,TRBJ2-1,few
TGTGCCAGCAGCGCTAGCGGGAGGGTCCACGAGCAGTACTTC,CASSASGRVHEQYF,TRBD2,TRBV6-5,TRBJ2-7,-
TGTGCCAGCAGGGGGACAGGGAGTCAGCCCCAGCATTTT,CASRGTGSQPQHF,TRBD1,TRBV6-6,TRBJ1-5,-
TGTGCCAGCAGGCACCCGGGACAGGGTTACGAGCAGTACTTC,CASRHPGQGYEQYF,TRBD1,TRBV28,TRBJ2-7,-
TGTGCCAGCAGCTTTCTAATGTCACGGGATTTCTCCTACAATGAGCAGTTCTTC,CASSFLMSRDFSYNEQFF,-,TRBV5-5,TRBJ2-1,-
TGTGCCAGCAGCTTACACATAGGACAGGGTTTCATCACAGATACGCAGTATTTT,CASSLHIGQGFITDTQYF,-,TRBV21-1,TRBJ2-3,-
TGCGCCAGCAGCACGGACAGGGGCTACGAGCAGTACTTC,CASSTDRGYEQYF,TRBD1,TRBV5-1,TRBJ2-7,-
TGTGCCAGCAGTCTGAATTGGAATACCGGGACTAGCGGGGTCTACGAGCAGTACTTC,CASSLNWNTGTSGVYEQYF,TRBD2,TRBV27,TRBJ2-7,-
TGTGCCAGCAGTTTAGGCGGGGGGACCTCCTACAATGAGCAGTTCTTC,CASSLGGGTSYNEQFF,TRBD2,TRBV27,TRBJ2-1,-
TGTGCCAGCAGCCCCGACGGGAATAGCAATCAGCCCCAGCATTTT,CASSPDGNSNQPQHF,-,TRBV7-2,TRBJ1-5,once
TGTGCCAGTAGTCAAAGGGTTGACAGGGGGCCTCAGCCCCAGCATTTT,CASSQRVDRGPQPQHF,TRBD1,TRBV19,TRBJ1-5,-
TGTGCCACCAGCAGAGATTCAGGGGGCTACAATGAGCAGTTCTTC,CATSRDSGGYNEQFF,TRBD1,TRBV15,TRBJ2-1,-
TGTGCCAGCAGCGGGCGGGGACGACAGCCCCAGCATTTT,CASSGRGRQPQHF,-,TRBV2,TRBJ1-5,-
TGTGCCAGCAGTTACCAAGCGGGGGCCGTAGATACGCAGTATTTT,CASSYQAGAVDTQYF,TRBD2,TRBV6-5,TRBJ2-3,-
TGTGCCAGCAGTGAAGGGAAAACAGGGAGCACTGAAGCTTTCTTT,CASSEGKTGSTEAFF,-,TRBV25-1,TRBJ1-1,-
TGTGCCAGCAGCCTCTCGCAAACAGGACAGGGGGCGAGTGAGCAGTACTTC,CASSLSQTGQGASEQYF,TRBD1,TRBV3-1/TRBV3-2,TRBJ2-7,few
TGCGCCAGCAGCTTGGATGGGACAGGGAAGTATGGCTACACCTTC,CASSLDGTGKYGYTF,TRBD1,TRBV5-1,TRBJ1-2,medium-sized
TGTGCCAGCAGCCTCGAGGGATATGGCTACACCTTC,CASSLEGYGYTF,-,TRBV7-9,TRBJ1-2,-
TGTGCCAGCAGCCCCTTTTCAGGGCGCCAGGAGACCCAGTACTTC,CASSPFSGRQETQYF,-,TRBV6-2/TRBV6-3,TRBJ2-5,-
TGCGCCAGCAGTCAACAGGGGGCGTCCGAGCAGTACTTC,CASSQQGASEQYF,TRBD1,TRBV10-1,TRBJ2-7,-
TGCAGCGTTGGGCAGGGTGAGACTGAAGCTTTCTTT,CSVGQGETEAFF,-,TRBV29-1,TRBJ1-1,-
TGTGCCACCAGTGATACTCGGTTACAGGGGGCCAAAAACATTCAGTACTTC,CATSDTRLQGAKNIQYF,TRBD1,TRBV24-1,TRBJ2-4,once
TGCAGTGCTAGTCGGGACAGCCACTACGAGCAGTACTTC,CSASRDSHYEQYF,TRBD1,TRBV20-1,TRBJ2-7,-
TGTGCCAGCAGTAGACGACAGGGCTACGAGCAGTACTTC,CASSRRQGYEQYF,TRBD1,TRBV27,TRBJ2-7,-
TGCGCCAGCCGCGAACCCGACAGCTCTAATGAAAAACTGTTTTTT,CASREPDSSNEKLFF,-,TRBV10-1,TRBJ1-4,-
TGTGCCAGTAGTATCCGAGCTAGCGGGGGTTTGGGGACAGATACGCAGTATTTT,CASSIRASGGLGTDTQYF,TRBD2,TRBV19,TRBJ2-3,-
TGCGCCACCATGACAGGGCCTGGGGCCAACGTCCTGACTTTC,CATMTGPGANVLTF,TRBD1,TRBV5-1,TRBJ2-6,-
TGTGCCAGTAGTATCGGGACAGGGGGCGAAAAACTGTTTTTT,CASSIGTGGEKLFF,TRBD1,TRBV19,TRBJ1-4,once
TGTGCCAGCTCACGACTGGGACAGGGGAATAATTCACCCCTCCACTTT,CASSRLGQGNNSPLHF,TRBD1,TRBV18,TRBJ1-6,-
TGTGCCAGCAGCACAGGAACAAGCAATCAGCCCCAGCATTTT,CASSTGTSNQPQHF,-,TRBV7-9,TRBJ1-5,few
TGCGCCAGCAGTTTGGTCGGGGATCAGCCCCAGCATTTT,CASSLVGDQPQHF,-,TRBV5-1,TRBJ1-5,-
TGCGCCAGCAGCTATGAACTATCAGGGGGCACTGAAGCTTTCTTT,CASSYELSGGTEAFF,TRBD1,TRBV5-1,TRBJ1-1,-
TGTGCCAGCAGCTCCTCCGGGCCCCAGCATTTT,CASSSSGPQHF,-,TRBV7-6,TRBJ1-5,-
TGTGCCAGCAGATCTCTAACTACAGGGGAGCAAGAGACCCAGTACTTC,CASRSLTTGEQETQYF,TRBD1,TRBV28,TRBJ2-5,-
TGTGCCAGCAGCCAAGATCCCCAGGGCTCTAATGAAAAACTGTTTTTT,CASSQDPQGSNEKLFF,-,TRBV3-1/TRBV3-2,TRBJ1-4,once
TGTGCCAGCAGCTTAGCGGTTGGGGAGCAGTACTTC,CASSLAVGEQYF,-,TRBV5-8,TRBJ2-7,-
TGTGCCAGCAGCCTGGGACAGTACACCGGGGAGCTGTTTTTT,CASSLGQYTGELFF,TRBD1,TRBV3-1/TRBV3-2,TRBJ2-2,few
TGTGCCAGCTCACTAGCCGGGACAGGGCTAAGGTACGAGCAGTACTTC,CASSLAGTGLRYEQYF,TRBD1,TRBV18,TRBJ2-7,-
TGCGCCAGCAGCTCAGATCCAAGCAATCAGCCCCAGCATTTT,CASSSDPSNQPQHF,-,TRBV5-1,TRBJ1-5,-
TGCGCCAGCAGCACCGGACAGATTAATGAAAAACTGTTTTTT,CASSTGQINEKLFF,-,TRBV5-1,TRBJ1-4,-
TGTGCCAGCAGCTCGTCCGGGACTAGAAAAGAGACCCAGTACTTC,CASSSSGTRKETQYF,TRBD2,TRBV5-4,TRBJ2-5,-